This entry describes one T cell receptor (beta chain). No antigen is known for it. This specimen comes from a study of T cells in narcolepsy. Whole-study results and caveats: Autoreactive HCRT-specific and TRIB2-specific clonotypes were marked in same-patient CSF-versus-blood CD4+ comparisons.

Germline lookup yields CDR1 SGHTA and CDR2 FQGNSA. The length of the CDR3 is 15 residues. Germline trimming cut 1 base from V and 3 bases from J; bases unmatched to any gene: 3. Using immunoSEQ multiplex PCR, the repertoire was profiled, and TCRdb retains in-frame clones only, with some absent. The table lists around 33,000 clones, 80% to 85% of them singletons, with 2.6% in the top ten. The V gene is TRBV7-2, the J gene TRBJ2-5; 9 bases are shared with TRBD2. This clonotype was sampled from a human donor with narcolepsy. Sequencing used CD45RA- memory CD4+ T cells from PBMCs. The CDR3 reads CASSLDLAGEETQYF. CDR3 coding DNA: TGTGCCAGCAGCTTAGATTTAGCGGGGGAAGAGACCCAGTACTTC.